The clone carrying this TCR beta chain appeared many times. Hyperthyroidism of Graves' type that showed no ophthalmopathy progression within 18 months was stable. Patients were excluded because of uncontrolled infection, other autoimmune disease, pregnancy or lactation. In germline, CDR1 is MDHEN, CDR2 SYDVKM. This CDR3 is built from 13 residues. Trimming stripped 6 bases from V and 5 bases from J, with 13 bases between. The sample belongs to a study of T cells in Graves' hyperthyroidism and ophthalmopathy. Regions amplified from RNA transcripts were the TCR beta CDR3 regions. First-round RT-PCR targeting the TCR CDR3 was performed with the HTBI primer set. TCRdb used MiXCR to reprocess the multiplex PCR reads, holding one entry per CDR3 protein. The table lists about 360,000 distinct CDR3 sequences, about 18% of them singletons, with around 3.4% in the top ten.

The TCR originated in a woman aged 18-35 years with Graves' hyperthyroidism. The chain joins TRBV28 to TRBJ2-5, with D unclear. Sequencing was done on a sample of blood. The CDR3 DNA reads TGTGCCAGCAGACCCCCCGGCCGGGAGACCCAGTACTTC. Its protein is CASRPPGRETQYF. The whole variable domain, remainder taken from reference TRBV28 and TRBJ2-5, is DVKVTQSSRYLVKRTGEKVFLECVQDMDHENMFWYRQDPGLGLRLIYFSYDVKMKEKGDIPEGYSVSREKKERFSLILESASTNQTSMYLCASRPPGRETQYFGPGTRLLVL.